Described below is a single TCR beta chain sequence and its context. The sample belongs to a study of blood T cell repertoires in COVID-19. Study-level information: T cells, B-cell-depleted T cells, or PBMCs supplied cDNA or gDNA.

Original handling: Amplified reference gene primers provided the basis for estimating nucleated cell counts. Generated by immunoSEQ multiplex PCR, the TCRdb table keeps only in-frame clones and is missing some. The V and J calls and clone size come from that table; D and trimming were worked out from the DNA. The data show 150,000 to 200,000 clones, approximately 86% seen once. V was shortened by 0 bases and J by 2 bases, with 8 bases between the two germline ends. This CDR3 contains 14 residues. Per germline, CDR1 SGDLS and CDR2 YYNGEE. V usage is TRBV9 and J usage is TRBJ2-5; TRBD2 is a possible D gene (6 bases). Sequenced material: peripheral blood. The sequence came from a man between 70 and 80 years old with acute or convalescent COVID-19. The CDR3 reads CASSVAAGQETQYF. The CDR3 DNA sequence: TGTGCCAGCAGCGTAGCGGCGGGGCAAGAGACCCAGTACTTC.